The clone carrying this T cell receptor (beta chain) was observed a few times. Generated by immunoSEQ multiplex PCR, the TCRdb table keeps only in-frame clones and is missing some. The sample contains approximately 110,000 clones, 70% to 90% of which appear only once. The record originates from a study of blood T cell repertoires in COVID-19. CDR1 and CDR2 (germline): MNHNS, SASEGT. The length of the CDR3 is 17 residues. V dropped 0 bases and J dropped 9 bases, with 21 bases sitting between them. The sample comprised peripheral blood. The chain couples TRBV6-1 to TRBJ2-1; possible D gene TRBD2, 5 bases. The receptor comes from a human donor in a cohort sampled during active COVID-19. The CDR3 is CASSEAKIWARGSEQFF. In DNA form, the CDR3 reads TGTGCCAGCAGTGAAGCGAAAATCTGGGCGAGAGGGTCTGAGCAGTTCTTC.